This TCR beta chain was retrieved from a study of OX40 agonist ivuxolimab in advanced cancers. V was pared by 0 bases and J by 2 bases, with 3 bases of the junction left unmatched. The germline V gene encodes CDR1 MNHEY and CDR2 SVGAGI. The CDR3 runs to 16 residues. TCRdb's table, derived via immunoSEQ multiplex PCR, lists solely in-frame clones and lacks some. The sample contains about 72,000 clones, about 89% of which appear only once. The J gene is TRBJ2-1, the V gene TRBV6-5; TRBD2 matches at 8 bases. This material consisted of CD4+ or CD8+ T cells sorted from blood, taken in a trial of the OX40 agonist ivuxolimab. The receptor was isolated from an adult with an advanced solid tumor such as melanoma, head and neck, liver or kidney cancer. This CDR3 reads CASSYSTGGPYNEQFF. The CDR3, as DNA: TGTGCCAGCAGTTACTCGACGGGGGGGCCCTACAATGAGCAGTTCTTC.